Following are 14 T cell receptor beta chains from one sample sequenced in a study of blood T cell repertoires in COVID-19 (TCRdb year 2020). Receptor amplification or capture employed the immunoSEQ multiplex PCR assay. TCRdb holds this immuneACCESS table with in-frame rearrangements only. Some clones are missing; in checked studies, unresolved V genes explain under half, and the rest has no known cause. This sample holds 80,000 to 95,000 clones; roughly 80% were observed only once. Nearly 25% of the sample comes from the top ten. Sample: peripheral blood. Receptors were obtained from a man aged 80 or over with active or convalescent COVID-19.

The gene calls are TRBV5-1 and TRBJ1-3; 9 positions agree with TRBD1. The CDR3 has 18 residues. Losses at the gene ends were 4 bases for V and 4 bases for J; bases not matched to a gene: 15. Germline V gene sequence: CDR1 SGHRS, CDR2 YFSETQ. This CDR3 reads CASSRKGPGQGSGNTIYF. The CDR3 DNA sequence: TGCGCCAGCAGCCGTAAGGGTCCAGGACAGGGGAGCGGAAACACCATATATTTT.

The rearrangement links TRBV5-5 to TRBJ2-1, with TRBD2 identical over 16 bases. The CDR3 runs 16 residues. With 7 bases clipped from V and 2 bases from J, the junction kept 3 bases outside the gene matches. Germline CDR1 and CDR2: SGHKS and YYEKEE (reference sequence). CDR3 loop: CASGTSGGAPYNEQFF. The CDR3 coding sequence is TGTGCCAGCGGGACTAGCGGGGGGGCCCCCTACAATGAGCAGTTCTTC.

The V gene is TRBV6-2 or TRBV6-3, the J gene TRBJ1-2, with D unresolved. Germline V lookup: CDR1 MNHEY, CDR2 SVGEGT. CDR3 length: 15 amino acids. Trimming took 2 bases from V and 8 from J, leaving 18 bases between them. This CDR3 is CASSYAGIGAGGYTF. CDR3 in DNA: TGTGCCAGCAGTTACGCCGGGATCGGTGCTGGGGGCTACACCTTC.

The V and J genes are TRBV7-2 and TRBJ2-5; 7 bases are a match to TRBD2. The junction had 8 bases not matched to a gene; V was cut back by 5 bases and J by 5 bases. CDR1 and CDR2 (germline): SGHTA, FQGNSA. This CDR3 is 14 amino acids long. The DNA of the CDR3 is TGTGCCAGCAGCCGCGGGGGTTCAGGGGAGACCCAGTACTTC. Translating it yields CASSRGGSGETQYF.

This chain links TRBV28 with TRBJ1-4; a weak D match, TRBD1 (6 bases). CDR3 length: 16 amino acids. V was cut by 6 bases and J by 10 bases, with 24 bases left in between. Germline values: CDR1 MDHEN, CDR2 SYDVKM. CDR3 sequence (DNA): TGTGCCAGCAGACAAACAAGACAGGACACAGCCGGAAAACTGTTTTTT. It translates to CASRQTRQDTAGKLFF.

The chain is built from TRBV11-3 and TRBJ1-5, with 8 bases aligning to TRBD1. Per the germline V gene, CDR1 is SGHNT and CDR2 is YENEEA. The junction had 9 bases not matched to a gene; V was cut back by 3 bases and J by 5 bases. The CDR3 has 16 amino acids. CDR3 coding DNA: TGTGCCAGCAGCTTCGGGGAAGGACAGGGTGATCAGCCCCAGCATTTT. Translating it yields CASSFGEGQGDQPQHF.

This clone was observed a single time. The chain links TRBV6-5 to TRBJ2-7; tentative D call: TRBD1 (6 bases). Germline lookup yields CDR1 MNHEY and CDR2 SVGAGI. This CDR3 has 14 residues. V lost 5 bases, J lost 5 bases, and 16 bases lay in between. The CDR3 reads CASSRDTWAHEQYF. For the CDR3, the DNA is TGTGCCAGCAGTCGGGACACCTGGGCCCACGAGCAGTACTTC.

V usage is TRBV30 and J usage is TRBJ2-7, with D possibly matching TRBD2 (7 bases). Germline V gene data show CDR1 as GTSNPN and CDR2 as SVGIG (reference sequence). V dropped 3 bases and J dropped 4 bases, with 16 bases sitting between them. The CDR3 has 14 amino acids. CDR3 sequence: CAWRKKGGMYEQYF. CDR3 in DNA: TGTGCCTGGAGGAAGAAGGGGGGGATGTACGAGCAGTACTTC. Variable domain in full (rest from reference TRBV30 and TRBJ2-7): SQTIHQWPATLVQPVGSPLSLECTVEGTSNPNLYWYRQAAGRGLQLLFYSVGIGQISSEVPQNLSASRPQDRQFILSSKKLLLSDSGFYLCAWRKKGGMYEQYFGPGTRLTVT.

This chain connects TRBV24-1 to TRBJ2-7, with 13 positions matching TRBD2. With 9 bases clipped from V and 5 bases from J, the junction kept 3 bases outside the gene matches. CDR3 size: 13 residues. Germline loops: CDR1 KGHDR, CDR2 SFDVKD. The CDR3 sequence is CATGLAGVDEQYF. The CDR3 DNA is TGTGCCACCGGACTAGCGGGGGTGGACGAGCAGTACTTC.

CDR3 DNA sequence: TGTGCCAGCAGTTCCCCAGCCGGGACAGGGTCAGATACGCAGTATTTT. Translating it yields CASSSPAGTGSDTQYF. V usage is TRBV27 and J usage is TRBJ2-3; 9 bases are a match to TRBD1. This CDR3 comprises 16 residues. Germline values: CDR1 MNHEY, CDR2 SMNVEV (reference sequence). V shed 4 bases and J 4 bases; nucleotides not matched to a gene: 9.

The chain combines TRBV5-4 with TRBJ2-2, with 10 bases identical to TRBD2. The germline CDR1 and CDR2 sequences are SGHNT and YYREEE (reference sequence). This CDR3 contains 16 residues. After removal of 4 bases from V and 2 bases from J, the junction contained 5 bases not matched to a gene. CDR3 nucleotide sequence: TGTGCCAGCAGCCCCCGGACTAGCGGAAACACCGGGGAGCTGTTTTTT. It specifies CASSPRTSGNTGELFF.

The V gene is TRBV7-9, the J gene TRBJ1-3, with a weak D call TRBD1 (5 bases). The CDR3 totals 17 residues. Germline values: CDR1 SEHNR, CDR2 FQNEAQ (reference sequence). Trimming left V 0 bases short and J 1 base short, with 13 bases between. The CDR3: CASSLAQGGTSGNTIYF. DNA of the CDR3: TGTGCCAGCAGCTTAGCCCAGGGAGGGACTTCTGGAAACACCATATATTTT.

V usage is TRBV6-5 and J usage is TRBJ2-7, with 11 bases identical to TRBD2. Per the germline V gene, CDR1 is MNHEY and CDR2 is SVGAGI. This CDR3 spans 14 amino acids. V was clipped by 8 bases and J by 2 bases; unmatched bases: 5. CDR3 protein: CASELAGVPYEQYF. In nucleotides, the CDR3 is TGTGCCAGCGAACTAGCGGGGGTTCCCTACGAGCAGTACTTC.

This clone has just one count. The genes are TRBV5-1 and TRBJ2-5; D possibly corresponds to TRBD1 (5 bases). The CDR3 length is 14 residues. Trimming stripped 0 bases from V and 5 bases from J, with 11 bases between. Per germline, CDR1 SGHRS and CDR2 YFSETQ. Here the CDR3 DNA reads TGCGCCAGCAGCTTGGCGGTGGGGCTGGAGACCCAGTACTTC. Translating it yields CASSLAVGLETQYF.